This entry lists 22 T cell receptor beta chains sequenced from one sample in a study of monozygotic twins with inflammatory bowel disease. No DNA is given; TCRdb re-called the 5' RACE reads and lists each CDR3 protein once. Here the sample table reports approximately 420,000 distinct CDR3 sequences. Source material: blood. The receptors were gathered from a human donor with ulcerative colitis or Crohn's disease, or a healthy co-twin of an affected twin (not recorded which).

This chain joins TRBV7-9 and TRBJ1-5. In germline, CDR1 is SEHNR, CDR2 FQNEAQ (reference sequence). The length of the CDR3 is 13 residues. CDR3 loop: CASSERSNQPQHF.

This chain joins TRBV6-5 and TRBJ1-5. The CDR3 has 13 amino acids. Per the germline V gene, CDR1 is MNHEY and CDR2 is SVGAGI. CDR3 loop: CASSYTSGQPQHF.

This sequence joins TRBV30 and TRBJ1-1; the TRBD1 assignment by TCRdb is unverifiable without DNA. The CDR3 has 11 amino acids. CDR1 is GTSNPN, CDR2 SVGIG, per germline (reference sequence). This CDR3 reads CAWSLTGEAFF.

The chain has TRBV12-3 or TRBV12-4 and TRBJ1-2; the TCRdb call, TRBD1, lacks DNA for checking. There are 12 residues in the CDR3. The CDR3 reads CASTDRPYGYTF.

J is TRBJ2-1 and V is TRBV27; TCRdb's D call of TRBD2 is untestable without DNA. This CDR3 region has 17 residues. The germline gives CDR1 MNHEY, CDR2 SMNVEV (reference sequence). The CDR3: CASSLYGSGGSYNEQFF.

V gene TRBV3-1 combines with J gene TRBJ1-6. The CDR3 sequence is 13 residues long. Germline CDR1 LGHDT, CDR2 YNNKEL (reference sequence). CDR3 loop: CASSPRHRSPLHF.

The chain employs TRBV5-1 and TRBJ2-3. The germline CDR1 and CDR2 sequences are SGHRS and YFSETQ. The CDR3 runs 13 residues. The CDR3 protein is CASSSTGRNTQYF. The variable domain in full, completed from reference TRBV5-1 and TRBJ2-3, reads KAGVTQTPRYLIKTRGQQVTLSCSPISGHRSVSWYQQTPGQGLQFLFEYFSETQRNKGNFPGRFSGRQFSNSRSEMNVSTLELGDSALYLCASSSTGRNTQYFGPGTRLTVL.

J is TRBJ2-1 and V is TRBV6-5; as DNA is missing, the TRBD1 call by TCRdb cannot be tested. Germline assignment: CDR1 MNHEY and CDR2 SVGAGI. This CDR3 has 15 residues. CDR3 amino acids: CASSYRRLQDNEQFF.

The chain has TRBV7-6 and TRBJ2-1. CDR1 is SGHVS, CDR2 FNYEAQ, per germline. The CDR3 covers 15 residues. The CDR3 protein is CASSSERGSYNEQFF.

The chain employs TRBV6-1 and TRBJ2-1; TCRdb gives TRBD2 as the D gene, but with no DNA this cannot be confirmed. This CDR3 is 19 amino acids long. Germline CDR1 reads MNHNS; CDR2 reads SASEGT. The CDR3: CASSGLAGALTSSYNEQFF.

The chain employs TRBV6-4 and TRBJ1-1. CDR1 is MRHNA, CDR2 SNTAGT, per germline. This CDR3 contains 13 residues. CDR3: CASSDSQGTEAFF.

The chain recombines TRBV20-1 with TRBJ2-5. This CDR3 has 16 amino acids. Germline assignment: CDR1 DFQATT and CDR2 SNEGSKA (reference sequence). The chain's CDR3 is CSARAVILQPEETQYF.

The chain joins TRBV5-6 to TRBJ1-1; the D call of TRBD1 rests on TCRdb alone, since no DNA is present to check it. The CDR3 is 14 residues long. CDR1 SGHDT and CDR2 YYEEEE come from the germline V gene. Here the CDR3 reads CASSSGGWNTEAFF.

The chain combines TRBV5-6 with TRBJ2-2. The germline CDR1 and CDR2 sequences are SGHDT and YYEEEE. The CDR3 sequence is 12 residues long. The CDR3 here is CASSLKFRELFF.

J is TRBJ2-3 and V is TRBV20-1; TCRdb gives TRBD2 as the D gene, but with no DNA this cannot be confirmed. The CDR3 is made up of 16 amino acids. CDR1 and CDR2 from the germline V gene are DFQATT and SNEGSKA (reference sequence). CDR3 loop: CSARLRRGRAPDTQYF.

The gene calls are TRBV5-6 and TRBJ2-1; TCRdb names TRBD1, which stays unverified in the absence of DNA. Germline CDR1 and CDR2: SGHDT and YYEEEE. CDR3 size: 13 residues. Here the CDR3 reads CASSFPPANEQFF.

The J gene is TRBJ1-2, the V gene TRBV7-2; no DNA is available, so the TRBD1 call from TCRdb remains unchecked. This CDR3 comprises 15 residues. Germline values: CDR1 SGHTA, CDR2 FQGNSA. CDR3 region: CASSLEGRTAYGYTF.

V is TRBV15 and J is TRBJ2-2; the D call of TRBD2 rests on TCRdb alone, since no DNA is present to check it. The CDR3 covers 14 residues. Germline-derived CDR1 and CDR2 are LNHNV and YYDKDF (reference sequence). The CDR3: CATSRGTKVGELFF. Full variable domain (rest looked up from reference TRBV15 and TRBJ2-2): DAMVIQNPRYQVTQFGKPVTLSCSQTLNHNVMYWYQQKSSQAPKLLFHYYDKDFNNEADTPDNFQSRRPNTSFCFLDIRSPGLGDTAMYLCATSRGTKVGELFFGEGSRLTVL.

V usage is TRBV3-1 and J usage is TRBJ2-1; lacking DNA, the TRBD2 call made by TCRdb goes unchecked. Germline V CDR1 and CDR2: LGHDT, YNNKEL (reference sequence). The CDR3 runs to 17 residues. Here the CDR3 reads CASSQSTTSRFMIEQFF.

V gene TRBV5-6 combines with J gene TRBJ1-2; the TCRdb D gene call, TRBD1, has no DNA to confirm it. Germline CDR1 and CDR2: SGHDT and YYEEEE. The CDR3 is 15 amino acids. CDR3 sequence reads: CASSATGTANYGYTF.

This chain uses TRBV18 with TRBJ2-7; no DNA is available, so the TRBD2 call from TCRdb remains unchecked. Germline assignment: CDR1 KGHSH and CDR2 LQKENI. This CDR3 contains 15 residues. CDR3 residues: CASSPGLAGTYEQYF.

The chain employs TRBV7-2 and TRBJ1-5; TCRdb proposes TRBD1, but this gene call is untestable without DNA. There are 17 residues in the CDR3. CDR1 is SGHTA, CDR2 FQGNSA, per germline. The CDR3 here is CASGRVDGRGANQPQHF.